This passage covers 30 T cell receptor beta chains from one sample sequenced in a study of T cells after yellow fever vaccination. TCRdb processed the 5' RACE reads anew with MiXCR; each CDR3 protein has one entry. The sample records 550,000 to 750,000 distinct CDR3 sequences, roughly 13% being singletons. The source material was PBMCs, sampled on the day of the yellow fever booster vaccination. These receptors were taken from a man aged 25-45 years who received the YFV17D yellow fever vaccine.

This clonotype came up a few times. The gene calls are TRBV4-2 and TRBJ2-2, with 10 bases aligning to TRBD2. CDR3 length: 19 amino acids. Trimming cost V 0 bases and J 7 bases; bases outside gene matches: 14. Germline V gene sequence: CDR1 LGHNA, CDR2 YNFKEQ. CDR3 sequence: CASSQEVGVAGGPGGELFF. The CDR3 DNA sequence: TGTGCCAGCAGCCAAGAGGTGGGGGTAGCGGGAGGCCCTGGCGGGGAGCTGTTTTTT.

V is TRBV20-1 and J is TRBJ2-3; TRBD2 agrees at 10 bases. Trimming cost V 6 bases and J 4 bases; bases outside gene matches: 10. This CDR3 region has 15 residues. CDR1 is DFQATT, CDR2 SNEGSKA, per germline (reference sequence). The CDR3 sequence is CSATGTSAWADTQYF. In DNA form, the CDR3 reads TGCAGTGCCACCGGGACTAGCGCCTGGGCAGATACGCAGTATTTT.

Only a few counts were recorded for this clonotype. This chain links TRBV4-3 with TRBJ2-5; tentative D call: TRBD2 (5 bases). The CDR3 extends over 14 amino acids. Trimming took 0 bases from V and 7 from J, leaving 12 bases between them. CDR1 is LGHNA and CDR2 is YSLEER in the germline V gene. The CDR3 nucleotides are TGCGCCAGCAGCCAAGAGGTGGGAGTTGCGACCCAGTACTTC. Translation gives CASSQEVGVATQYF.

V is TRBV7-2 and J is TRBJ2-5; TRBD1 aligns across 8 bases. The CDR3 runs to 16 residues. Germline trimming cut 1 base from V and 3 bases from J; bases unmatched to any gene: 7. CDR1 is SGHTA, CDR2 FQGNSA, per germline. CDR3 amino acids: CASSLEPGGGKETQYF. CDR3 nucleotide sequence: TGTGCCAGCAGCTTAGAGCCAGGGGGCGGGAAAGAGACCCAGTACTTC.

A few counts support this clonotype. This rearrangement joins TRBV18 to TRBJ1-5, with a tentative D call TRBD1 (6 bases). V was cut by 4 bases and J by 5 bases, with 12 bases left in between. The germline V gene encodes CDR1 KGHSH and CDR2 LQKENI. The CDR3 sequence is 14 residues long. The CDR3 here is CASSQGRGDQPQHF. In DNA, the CDR3 is TGTGCCAGCTCACAGGGGAGGGGGGATCAGCCCCAGCATTTT.

This clonotype was seen many times. V usage is TRBV7-9 and J usage is TRBJ2-7; D possibly uses TRBD1 or TRBD2 (6 bases each). Germline V lookup: CDR1 SEHNR, CDR2 FQNEAQ (reference sequence). Trimming shortened V by 5 bases and J by 4 bases, and 15 bases separated the two germline ends. The CDR3 has 14 residues. As DNA, the CDR3 is TGTGCCAGCAGCCCTCCTGGGGGGCGTTACGAGCAGTACTTC. Protein product: CASSPPGGRYEQYF.

This clonotype was seen a few times. The chain uses TRBV3-1 and TRBJ2-7, with a possible D match to TRBD2 (6 bases). The germline V gene encodes CDR1 LGHDT and CDR2 YNNKEL (reference sequence). Trimming removed 1 base at V and 7 bases at J, with 26 bases between. The CDR3 runs to 18 residues. CDR3 nucleotide sequence: TGTGCCAGCAGCCAAGTACCGGGGGTCCCCTGCCCACCTAAGGAGCAGTACTTC. Translation gives CASSQVPGVPCPPKEQYF.

The chain combines TRBV7-9 with TRBJ2-5, with D possibly matching TRBD1 (6 bases). V lost 1 base to trimming and J lost 2 bases, with 11 bases between them. CDR1 and CDR2 (germline): SEHNR, FQNEAQ (reference sequence). The CDR3 totals 15 residues. The CDR3 DNA is TGTGCCAGCAGCTTAGAGGGGACACAACAAGAGACCCAGTACTTC. As protein: CASSLEGTQQETQYF.

This clonotype was observed a handful of times. V gene TRBV20-1 combines with J gene TRBJ2-2; no clear D. The V end lost 0 bases, the J end lost 8 bases, and 10 bases lay between the germline ends. The CDR3 is 13 residues long. Germline CDR1 reads DFQATT; CDR2 reads SNEGSKA (reference sequence). The CDR3 DNA reads as TGCAGTGCTAGAGATATAGACCTTGGGGAGCTGTTTTTT. Translated, it gives CSARDIDLGELFF.

This clonotype was found a few times. This chain joins TRBV9 and TRBJ2-2, with D perhaps matching TRBD2 (6 bases). The germline V and J ends were trimmed by 2 bases and 6 bases, with 14 bases remaining between them. This CDR3 contains 15 residues. Germline CDR1 is SGDLS and CDR2 is YYNGEE. The CDR3 bases are TGTGCCAGCAGCGTTTTACGGGAGTCCCCCGGGGAGCTGTTTTTT. Its protein is CASSVLRESPGELFF.

This clonotype has just a few counts. J is TRBJ1-2 and V is TRBV5-1; D unclear. CDR1 and CDR2 from the germline V gene are SGHRS and YFSETQ. This CDR3 is built from 14 residues. Trimming shortened V by 5 bases and J by 0 bases, and 11 bases separated the two germline ends. The CDR3 loop is CASSPTDPNYGYTF. The CDR3 nucleotides read TGCGCCAGCAGTCCCACAGATCCTAACTATGGCTACACCTTC.

This clonotype was seen once. The chain has TRBV7-6 and TRBJ1-4; D is unresolved. This CDR3 region has 16 residues. Germline V gene sequence: CDR1 SGHVS, CDR2 FNYEAQ. V was shortened by 1 base and J by 0 bases, with 9 bases between the two germline ends. The CDR3 here is CASSLGSYATNEKLFF. The CDR3 DNA follows: TGTGCCAGCAGCTTAGGGAGCTATGCAACTAATGAAAAACTGTTTTTT. The complete variable domain, with remaining parts taken from reference TRBV7-6 and TRBJ1-4, reads GAGVSQSPRYKVTKRGQDVALRCDPISGHVSLYWYRQALGQGPEFLTYFNYEAQQDKSGLPNDRFSAERPEGSISTLTIQRTEQRDSAMYRCASSLGSYATNEKLFFGSGTQLSVL.

This chain joins TRBV12-5 and TRBJ2-1, with TRBD2 matching 10 bases. Germline values: CDR1 LGHNT, CDR2 FRNRAP. CDR3 size: 17 residues. The junction had 14 bases not matched to a gene; V was cut back by 3 bases and J by 9 bases. CDR3 DNA: TGTGCTAGTGGTTTCCTAGCGGGAGAGGGGGTAACAGTTGAGCAGTTCTTC. Protein sequence: CASGFLAGEGVTVEQFF.

This clonotype was seen only a few times. This rearrangement joins TRBV5-6 to TRBJ2-2; 7 bases agree with TRBD1. V lost 5 bases, J lost 4 bases, and 8 bases stayed unmatched. The CDR3 is 15 amino acids. Germline V lookup: CDR1 SGHDT, CDR2 YYEEEE. The DNA of the CDR3 is TGTGCCAGCAGATCCCAGGGGGTTGGCACCGGGGAGCTGTTTTTT. Its translation: CASRSQGVGTGELFF.

J is TRBJ2-1 and V is TRBV24-1; TRBD1 matches 8 bases. The germline CDR1 and CDR2 sequences are KGHDR and SFDVKD. Trimming took 1 base from V and 2 from J; bases not matched to a gene: 9. The CDR3 is made up of 18 amino acids. CDR3 sequence reads: CATSDFTTTDRAYNEQFF. The CDR3 DNA sequence: TGTGCCACCAGTGATTTCACTACCACGGACAGGGCCTACAATGAGCAGTTCTTC.

The genes are TRBV7-2 and TRBJ2-1; 10 bases line up with TRBD1. The CDR3 is made up of 14 amino acids. CDR1 and CDR2 from the germline V gene are SGHTA and FQGNSA. Trimming at V came to 3 bases and at J to 10 bases, leaving 6 bases not matched to a gene. Here the CDR3 reads CASSLRQGAGEQFF. DNA of the CDR3: TGTGCCAGCAGCTTGAGACAGGGGGCAGGGGAGCAGTTCTTC.

This clonotype has just a few counts. V and J are TRBV6-5 and TRBJ2-7; 11 nucleotides align to TRBD1. The germline V gene has CDR1 MNHEY and CDR2 SVGAGI. This CDR3 is 17 amino acids long. With V trimmed by 2 bases and J by 3 bases, 9 bases remained unmatched. CDR3 sequence (DNA): TGTGCCAGCAGTTACAGAAAGATGGGACAGGGGGTCTACGAGCAGTACTTC. Protein product: CASSYRKMGQGVYEQYF.

This clonotype was recorded a few times. The CDR3, as DNA: TGTGCCAGCAGCCCGACAGGGTTCGAGCAGTACTTC. Its protein product is CASSPTGFEQYF. The genes are TRBV3-1 and TRBJ2-7; TRBD1 agrees at 7 bases. J was trimmed by 6 bases and V by 4 bases; bases with no gene match: 3. Per the germline V gene, CDR1 is LGHDT and CDR2 is YNNKEL (reference sequence). The CDR3 has 12 amino acids.

To note about this clonotype: A read error may produce the germline difference seen at one junction end. The V gene is TRBV7-7, the J gene TRBJ2-3; 12 bases are shared with TRBD2. The length of the CDR3 is 16 residues. Germline CDR1 reads SSHAT; CDR2 reads FNYEAQ (reference sequence). For the CDR3, the DNA is TGTGCTAGCAGCGCTGGACTAGCGGGAACCACAGATACGCAGTATTTT. It is translated as CASSAGLAGTTDTQYF.

The chain links TRBV29-1 to TRBJ2-5; 9 positions agree with TRBD2. This CDR3 comprises 12 residues. Trimming cost V 5 bases and J 5 bases; bases outside gene matches: 3. CDR1 and CDR2 (germline): SQVTM, ANQGSEA. The CDR3 loop is CSVLAGSETQYF. The CDR3 region has the DNA TGCAGCGTTCTAGCGGGATCGGAGACCCAGTACTTC.

The chain joins TRBV7-2 to TRBJ1-6; D is unresolved. Trimming shortened V by 4 bases and J by 10 bases, and 14 bases separated the two germline ends. Germline V lookup: CDR1 SGHTA, CDR2 FQGNSA. This CDR3 has 14 residues. The DNA for the CDR3 is TGTGCCAGCAGCTACCGCCGGTTGGGGTCACCCCTCCACTTT. Translation: CASSYRRLGSPLHF.

This clonotype was found many times. The chain joins TRBV7-9 to TRBJ1-5; D gene ambiguous. CDR3 length: 14 residues. Trimming removed 5 bases at V and 7 bases at J, with 15 bases between. Germline V gene sequence: CDR1 SEHNR, CDR2 FQNEAQ (reference sequence). This CDR3 reads CASSLDHGSQPQHF. The CDR3 coding sequence is TGTGCCAGCAGCCTGGACCATGGTAGCCAGCCCCAGCATTTT.

The chain is built from TRBV9 and TRBJ1-2; D gene unclear. The germline V gene encodes CDR1 SGDLS and CDR2 YYNGEE. The CDR3 contains 14 residues. The V and J ends lost 0 bases and 8 bases respectively, with 14 bases between them. CDR3 protein: CASSVDNRGSGYTF. The DNA for the CDR3 is TGTGCCAGCAGCGTAGACAACCGAGGAAGCGGCTACACCTTC.

This clonotype was detected a few times. J is TRBJ2-5 and V is TRBV12-3 or TRBV12-4; 14 positions match TRBD2. The trim removed 5 bases at V and 5 bases at J, leaving 10 bases unmatched. The CDR3 runs to 17 residues. The CDR3 DNA reads TGTGCCAGCAGTCGCGGGACTAGCGGGAGAATAGATGAGACCCAGTACTTC. Amino acid sequence: CASSRGTSGRIDETQYF.

The chain links TRBV6-5 to TRBJ2-1; no clear D. Trimming left V 4 bases short and J 4 bases short, with 11 bases between. This CDR3 has 14 amino acids. CDR1 is MNHEY, CDR2 SVGAGI, per germline. The CDR3 loop reads CASSWSITYNEQFF. In DNA form, the CDR3 reads TGTGCCAGCAGTTGGTCCATCACTTACAATGAGCAGTTCTTC.

This clonotype was found a few times. The chain carries TRBV7-2 and TRBJ1-6, with TRBD1 as a possible D gene (6 bases). Trimming shortened V by 5 bases and J by 4 bases, and 12 bases separated the two germline ends. Germline V gene lookup returns CDR1 SGHTA and CDR2 FQGNSA. CDR3 length: 15 amino acids. The CDR3 DNA sequence: TGTGCCAGCAGCCCAATTCAGGGGTATAATTCACCCCTCCACTTT. It is translated as CASSPIQGYNSPLHF.

This clonotype was seen at least ten times. The V call is TRBV20-1, the J call TRBJ2-3; 11 nucleotides line up with TRBD2. The CDR3 contains 12 residues. With V trimmed by 5 bases and J by 14 bases, 9 bases remained unmatched. CDR1 is DFQATT, CDR2 SNEGSKA, per germline (reference sequence). The CDR3 sequence is CSAPPPGLAVYF. CDR3 nucleotide sequence: TGCAGTGCTCCCCCCCCGGGACTAGCGGTGTATTTT.

The rearrangement joins TRBV7-2 to TRBJ1-1; the D gene is possibly TRBD1 (5 bases). The CDR3 is 12 amino acids. Trimming left V 3 bases short and J 7 bases short, with 9 bases between. CDR1 and CDR2 (germline): SGHTA, FQGNSA. The CDR3 reads CASSFMGGEAFF. The DNA of the CDR3 is TGTGCCAGCAGCTTTATGGGGGGTGAAGCTTTCTTT. Combining the CDR3 with reference TRBV7-2 and TRBJ1-1 gives the whole variable domain GAGVSQSPSNKVTEKGKDVELRCDPISGHTALYWYRQSLGQGLEFLIYFQGNSAPDKSGLPSDRFSAERTGGSVSTLTIQRTQQEDSAVYLCASSFMGGEAFFGQGTRLTVV.

The chain recombines TRBV20-1 with TRBJ2-1; 9 positions agree with TRBD2. V lost 5 bases, J lost 7 bases, and 12 bases stayed unmatched. The CDR3 spans 15 residues. Germline V gene lookup returns CDR1 DFQATT and CDR2 SNEGSKA (reference sequence). The CDR3 coding sequence is TGCAGTGCTTCCTTAGCGGGAGTAATAAGGAATGAGCAGTTCTTC. It codes for CSASLAGVIRNEQFF.

This chain joins TRBV9 and TRBJ2-1; D might be TRBD1 or TRBD2, each matching 7 bases. The ends were cut back, 7 bases at V and 0 bases at J, with 14 bases in the middle. The CDR3 totals 15 residues. Germline CDR1 is SGDLS and CDR2 is YYNGEE. CDR3 sequence (DNA): TGTGCCAGCGGAGCGGGACAGAGCTCCTACAATGAGCAGTTCTTC. This encodes CASGAGQSSYNEQFF.